Presented here are 17 T cell receptor beta chains from one specimen sequenced in a study of shared clonotypes between healthy human individuals. Here immunoSEQ multiplex PCR was the method, and the copy in TCRdb shows in-frame clones only, minus some. The sample includes about 1.5 million clones, around 97% of them seen just once. Specimen: naive CD4+ T cells sorted from blood. The subset: CD45RA+ positively selected. The receptors come from a man under 40 in good health.

The gene calls are TRBV5-8 and TRBJ2-7; no clear D gene. Germline loops: CDR1 SGHTS, CDR2 YDEGEE. This CDR3 has 12 residues. V was clipped by 0 bases and J by 7 bases, with 8 bases between them. The CDR3 protein is CASSLAGREQYF. For the CDR3, the DNA is TGTGCCAGCAGCTTGGCCGGCAGAGAGCAGTACTTC.

V usage is TRBV7-9 and J usage is TRBJ2-7; D ambiguous. Germline V lookup: CDR1 SEHNR, CDR2 FQNEAQ (reference sequence). This CDR3 contains 15 residues. V was pared by 7 bases and J by 1 base, with 17 bases between. The CDR3 loop reads CASTPPKGTSYEQYF. The CDR3, as DNA: TGTGCCAGCACCCCCCCGAAAGGAACATCCTACGAGCAGTACTTC.

The J gene is TRBJ2-2, the V gene TRBV11-1; D may be TRBD1 (6 bases). CDR1 is SGHAT, CDR2 FQDESV, per germline (reference sequence). The CDR3 is 17 residues long. Trimming left V 1 base short and J 4 bases short, with 16 bases between. DNA for the CDR3: TGTGCCAGCAGCTTAGGACGACGGGGCAGGGGCACCGGGGAGCTGTTTTTT. Translating it yields CASSLGRRGRGTGELFF.

In regard to this clone: Within the sample, other DNA sequences also encode this same CDR3. This rearrangement joins TRBV10-3 to TRBJ1-2, with D hard to call. The CDR3 is made up of 12 amino acids. In germline, CDR1 is ENHRY, CDR2 SYGVKD. V was shortened by 4 bases and J by 4 bases, with 7 bases between the two germline ends. In nucleotides, the CDR3 is TGTGCCATCAGTGGGACGGGCTATGGCTACACCTTC. This translates into CAISGTGYGYTF.

This sequence joins TRBV5-1 and TRBJ2-2; TRBD1 is a possible D gene (5 bases). The CDR3 runs to 15 residues. V was trimmed by 4 bases and J by 7 bases, leaving 17 bases between them. CDR1 SGHRS and CDR2 YFSETQ come from the germline V gene. The CDR3 DNA reads as TGCGCCAGCAGCACTACGGTAGCTCAGGGCGGGGAGCTGTTTTTT. This codes for CASSTTVAQGGELFF.

The chain couples TRBV5-1 to TRBJ2-1; possible D gene TRBD1, 5 bases. The CDR3 has 15 amino acids. Germline loops: CDR1 SGHRS, CDR2 YFSETQ. Trimming stripped 1 base from V and 7 bases from J, with 15 bases between. The CDR3 sequence is CASSLFTGERNEQFF. The CDR3 nucleotides are TGCGCCAGCAGCTTGTTCACAGGAGAAAGGAATGAGCAGTTCTTC.

This chain joins TRBV5-4 and TRBJ2-7; D might be TRBD2 (6 bases). The germline CDR1 and CDR2 sequences are SGHNT and YYREEE (reference sequence). The CDR3 has 15 amino acids. The germline V and J ends were trimmed by 0 bases and 3 bases, with 13 bases remaining between them. CDR3 nucleotide sequence: TGTGCCAGCAGCTTGGGGGAGGACCGTGGCTACGAGCAGTACTTC. Encoded protein: CASSLGEDRGYEQYF.

The chain uses TRBV7-2 and TRBJ2-7; TRBD2 matches at 9 bases. The V gene end was trimmed by 2 bases and the J gene end by 6 bases; junction bases not matched to a gene: 11. Germline loops: CDR1 SGHTA, CDR2 FQGNSA. The CDR3 has 16 amino acids. Here the CDR3 reads CASSLQGGLAGTEQYF. In DNA, the CDR3 is TGTGCCAGCAGCTTACAGGGGGGGCTAGCGGGAACCGAGCAGTACTTC.

This rearrangement joins TRBV14 to TRBJ1-1; D remains ambiguous. V was pared by 4 bases and J by 7 bases, with 16 bases between. This CDR3 spans 14 amino acids. Germline V CDR1 and CDR2: SGHDN, FVKESK. The chain's CDR3 is CASSPTPLPSEAFF. The DNA for the CDR3 is TGTGCCAGCAGCCCTACACCCCTCCCAAGTGAAGCTTTCTTT.

The gene calls are TRBV2 and TRBJ2-5; tentatively, D is TRBD2 (5 bases). V was cut by 6 bases and J by 5 bases, with 16 bases left in between. The CDR3 spans 14 residues. Germline values: CDR1 SNHLY, CDR2 FYNNEI. The CDR3 nucleotides read TGTGCCAGCAGAGTCGAGGGAGTAAGGGAGACCCAGTACTTC. The encoded protein is CASRVEGVRETQYF.

This rearrangement joins TRBV7-8 to TRBJ2-1; 7 nucleotides agree with TRBD2. Unmatched junction bases numbered 10, after V lost 5 bases and J lost 9 bases. CDR1 SGHVS and CDR2 FQNEAQ come from the germline V gene. This CDR3 has 14 amino acids. CDR3 loop: CASSILRREGEQFF. CDR3 DNA sequence: TGTGCCAGCAGCATACTCCGCAGGGAGGGTGAGCAGTTCTTC.

V gene TRBV5-1 combines with J gene TRBJ1-1, with 8 bases that match TRBD1. CDR3 size: 14 residues. Per germline, CDR1 SGHRS and CDR2 YFSETQ. J was trimmed by 9 bases and V by 3 bases; bases with no gene match: 10. CDR3 nucleotide sequence: TGCGCCAGCAGCTCCGGACAGGGCCTAAATAAAGCTTTCTTT. Translation: CASSSGQGLNKAFF. The whole variable domain, remainder taken from reference TRBV5-1 and TRBJ1-1, is KAGVTQTPRYLIKTRGQQVTLSCSPISGHRSVSWYQQTPGQGLQFLFEYFSETQRNKGNFPGRFSGRQFSNSRSEMNVSTLELGDSALYLCASSSGQGLNKAFFGQGTRLTVV.

The V gene is TRBV5-1, the J gene TRBJ2-1, with TRBD2 matching 14 bases. V trimming: 2 bases; J trimming: 3 bases; junction bases outside the gene matches: 1. Germline CDR1 and CDR2: SGHRS and YFSETQ. The CDR3 sequence is 16 residues long. The CDR3 region is CASSLGLAGGYNEQFF. The CDR3 coding sequence is TGCGCCAGCAGCTTAGGACTAGCGGGAGGCTACAATGAGCAGTTCTTC.

The J gene is TRBJ2-2, the V gene TRBV10-2, with D hard to call. Trimming cost V 0 bases and J 5 bases, with 13 bases left between them. CDR3 length: 16 residues. Germline V CDR1 and CDR2: WSHSY, SAAADI. CDR3 nucleotides: TGCGCCAGCAGTGAGTCGCCGGATAAATCAACCGGGGAGCTGTTTTTT. Translation: CASSESPDKSTGELFF.

V and J are TRBV5-6 and TRBJ2-7, with D possibly TRBD2 on 6 matching bases. Trimming removed 2 bases from V and 2 bases from J, with 8 bases in between. CDR3 length: 13 residues. Germline V gene data show CDR1 as SGHDT and CDR2 as YYEEEE. CDR3 amino acids: CASSFGGTYEQYF. The CDR3, as DNA: TGTGCCAGCAGCTTTGGCGGGACCTACGAGCAGTACTTC.

CDR3 residues: CASSPTPGGETEAFF. CDR3 nucleotides: TGTGCCAGCTCACCAACCCCCGGGGGTGAGACTGAAGCTTTCTTT. The chain has TRBV18 and TRBJ1-1; possible D gene TRBD1, 5 bases. Between the trimmed V and J ends, which lost 2 bases and 5 bases, there was a span of 15 bases. The germline CDR1 and CDR2 sequences are KGHSH and LQKENI. The CDR3 sequence is 15 residues long. Based on the CDR3 plus reference TRBV18 and TRBJ1-1, the full variable domain is NAGVMQNPRHLVRRRGQEARLRCSPMKGHSHVYWYRQLPEEGLKFMVYLQKENIIDESGMPKERFSAEFPKEGPSILRIQQVVRGDSAAYFCASSPTPGGETEAFFGQGTRLTVV.

The V and J genes are TRBV7-3 and TRBJ2-3; TRBD2 agrees at 9 bases. This CDR3 comprises 15 residues. Trimming at V came to 2 bases and at J to 5 bases, leaving 5 bases not matched to a gene. Looked up from germline, CDR1 is SGHTA and CDR2 is FQGTGA. For the CDR3, the DNA is TGTGCCAGCAGCTTAGGAGGACTAGCGAGAGATACGCAGTATTTT. Its translation is CASSLGGLARDTQYF.